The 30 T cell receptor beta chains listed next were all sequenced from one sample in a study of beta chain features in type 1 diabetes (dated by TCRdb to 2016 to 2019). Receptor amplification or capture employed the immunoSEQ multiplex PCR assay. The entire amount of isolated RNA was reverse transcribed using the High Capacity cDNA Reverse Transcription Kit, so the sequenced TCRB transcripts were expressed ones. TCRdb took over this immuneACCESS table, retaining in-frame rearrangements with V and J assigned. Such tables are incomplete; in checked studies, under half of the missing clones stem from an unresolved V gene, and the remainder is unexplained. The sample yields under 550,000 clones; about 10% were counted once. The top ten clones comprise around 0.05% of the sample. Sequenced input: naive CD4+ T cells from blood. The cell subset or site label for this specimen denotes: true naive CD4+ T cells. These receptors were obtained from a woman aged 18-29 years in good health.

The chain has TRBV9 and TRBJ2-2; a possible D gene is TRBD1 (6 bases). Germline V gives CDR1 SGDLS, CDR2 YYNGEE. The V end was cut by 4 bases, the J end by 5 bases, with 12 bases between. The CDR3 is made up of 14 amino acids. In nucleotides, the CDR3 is TGTGCCAGCAGCCCCCGGACAGTTACCGGGGAGCTGTTTTTT. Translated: CASSPRTVTGELFF.

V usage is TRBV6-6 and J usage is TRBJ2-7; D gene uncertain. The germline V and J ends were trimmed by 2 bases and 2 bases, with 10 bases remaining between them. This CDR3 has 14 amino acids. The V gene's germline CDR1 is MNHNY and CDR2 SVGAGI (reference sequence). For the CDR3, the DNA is TGTGCCAGCAGTTACGCCGGCGCGACCTACGAGCAGTACGTC. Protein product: CASSYAGATYEQYV.

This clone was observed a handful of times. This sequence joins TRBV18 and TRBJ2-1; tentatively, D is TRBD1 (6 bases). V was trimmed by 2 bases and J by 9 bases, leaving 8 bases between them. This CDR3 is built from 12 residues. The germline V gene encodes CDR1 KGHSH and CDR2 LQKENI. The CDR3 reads CASSPKDSEQFF. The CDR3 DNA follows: TGTGCCAGCTCACCAAAGGACAGTGAGCAGTTCTTC.

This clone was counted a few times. The CDR3 nucleotides are TGTGCCAGCAGCTTATCTAGTAGGTCAGATACGCAGTATTTT. Its protein is CASSLSSRSDTQYF. This chain links TRBV7-3 with TRBJ2-3; unclear D gene. CDR1 SGHTA and CDR2 FQGTGA come from the germline V gene. Deletions cut 2 bases from V and 4 bases from J, with 10 bases between. The CDR3 runs 14 residues.

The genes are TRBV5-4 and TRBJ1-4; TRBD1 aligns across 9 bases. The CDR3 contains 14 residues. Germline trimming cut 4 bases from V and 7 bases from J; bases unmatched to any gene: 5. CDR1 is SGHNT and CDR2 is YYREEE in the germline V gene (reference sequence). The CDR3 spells CASSVGQGTEKLFF. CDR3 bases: TGTGCCAGCAGCGTGGGACAGGGAACTGAAAAACTGTTTTTT.

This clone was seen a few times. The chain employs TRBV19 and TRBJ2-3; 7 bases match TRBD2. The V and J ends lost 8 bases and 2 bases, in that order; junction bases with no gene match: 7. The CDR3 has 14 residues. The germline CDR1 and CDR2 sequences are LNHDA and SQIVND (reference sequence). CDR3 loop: CASRRLADTDTQYF. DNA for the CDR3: TGTGCCAGTCGACGGCTAGCGGACACAGATACGCAGTATTTT.

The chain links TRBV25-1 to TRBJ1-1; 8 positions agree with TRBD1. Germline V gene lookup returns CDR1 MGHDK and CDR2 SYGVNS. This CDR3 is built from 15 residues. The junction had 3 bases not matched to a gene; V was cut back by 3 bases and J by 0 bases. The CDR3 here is CASSESGGLNTEAFF. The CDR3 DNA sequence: TGTGCCAGCAGTGAGTCAGGGGGCCTGAACACTGAAGCTTTCTTT.

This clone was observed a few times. This CDR3 is CASSLGVINEQFF. The CDR3 bases are TGTGCCAGCAGCTTAGGGGTCATCAATGAGCAGTTCTTC. V usage is TRBV7-3 and J usage is TRBJ2-1; D is undetermined. V shed 2 bases and J shed 6 bases, with 8 bases lying between them. CDR3 length: 13 amino acids. Germline assignment: CDR1 SGHTA and CDR2 FQGTGA.

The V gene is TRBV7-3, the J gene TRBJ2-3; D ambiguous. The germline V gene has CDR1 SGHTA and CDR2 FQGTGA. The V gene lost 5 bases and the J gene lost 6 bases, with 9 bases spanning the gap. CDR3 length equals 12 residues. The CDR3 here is CASSTTPDTQYF. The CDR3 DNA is TGTGCCAGCAGCACCACCCCGGATACGCAGTATTTT. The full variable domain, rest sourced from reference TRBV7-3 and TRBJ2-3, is GAGVSQTPSNKVTEKGKYVELRCDPISGHTALYWYRQSLGQGPEFLIYFQGTGAADDSGLPNDRFFAVRPEGSVSTLKIQRTERGDSAVYLCASSTTPDTQYFGPGTRLTVL.

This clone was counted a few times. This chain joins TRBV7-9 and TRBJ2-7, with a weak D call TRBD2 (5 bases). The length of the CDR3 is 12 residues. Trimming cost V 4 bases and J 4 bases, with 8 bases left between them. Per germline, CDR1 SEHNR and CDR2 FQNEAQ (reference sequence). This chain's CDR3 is CASSSTSYEQYF. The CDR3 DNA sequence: TGTGCCAGCAGCTCCACTAGTTACGAGCAGTACTTC.

The CDR3 loop is CASSPQSGTATYGYTF. Written as DNA, the CDR3 is TGTGCCAGCAGCCCACAATCCGGGACAGCGACTTATGGCTACACCTTC. V usage is TRBV7-3 and J usage is TRBJ1-2, with 7 bases matching TRBD1. The junction had 14 bases not matched to a gene; V was cut back by 5 bases and J by 5 bases. This CDR3 is 16 amino acids long. Germline CDR1 reads SGHTA; CDR2 reads FQGTGA.

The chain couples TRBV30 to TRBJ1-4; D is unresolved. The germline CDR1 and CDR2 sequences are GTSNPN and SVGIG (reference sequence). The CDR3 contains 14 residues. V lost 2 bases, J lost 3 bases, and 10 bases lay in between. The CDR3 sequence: CAWSLGRANEKLFF. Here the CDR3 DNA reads TGTGCCTGGAGTTTGGGAAGGGCTAATGAAAAACTGTTTTTT.

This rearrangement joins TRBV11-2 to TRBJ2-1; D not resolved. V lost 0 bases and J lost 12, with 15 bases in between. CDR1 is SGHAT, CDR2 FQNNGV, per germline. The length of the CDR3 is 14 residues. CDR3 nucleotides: TGTGCCAGCAGCTTAGAGAGGAGCAGCAACCGGCAGTTCTTC. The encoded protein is CASSLERSSNRQFF.

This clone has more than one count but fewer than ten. CDR3 protein: CASSGRGGPSTDTQYF. In DNA form, the CDR3 reads TGTGCCAGCAGCGGCCGCGGGGGCCCTAGCACAGATACGCAGTATTTT. The rearrangement links TRBV9 to TRBJ2-3; a possible D gene is TRBD2 (7 bases). This CDR3 has 16 amino acids. Germline V lookup: CDR1 SGDLS, CDR2 YYNGEE. The V end lost 3 bases, the J end lost 0 bases, and 14 bases lay between the germline ends.

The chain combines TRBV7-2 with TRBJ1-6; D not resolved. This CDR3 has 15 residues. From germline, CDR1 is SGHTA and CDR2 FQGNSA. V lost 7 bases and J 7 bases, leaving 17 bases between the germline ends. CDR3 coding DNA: TGTGCCAGCACCTTGCTGTCTAGTCTCAATTCACCCCTCCACTTT. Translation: CASTLLSSLNSPLHF.

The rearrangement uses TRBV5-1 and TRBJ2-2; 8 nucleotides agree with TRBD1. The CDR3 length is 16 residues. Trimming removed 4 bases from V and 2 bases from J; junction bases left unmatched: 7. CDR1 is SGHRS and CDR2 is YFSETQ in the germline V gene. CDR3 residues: CASSQRAGGNTGELFF. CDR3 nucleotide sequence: TGCGCCAGCAGCCAGCGAGCAGGGGGCAACACCGGGGAGCTGTTTTTT.

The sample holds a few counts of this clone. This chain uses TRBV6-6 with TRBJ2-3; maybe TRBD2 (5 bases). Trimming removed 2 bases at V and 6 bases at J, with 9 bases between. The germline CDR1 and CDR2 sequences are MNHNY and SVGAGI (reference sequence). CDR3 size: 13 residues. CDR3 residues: CASSYDWEDTQYF. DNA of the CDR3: TGTGCCAGCAGTTACGACTGGGAGGATACGCAGTATTTT.

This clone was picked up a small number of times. CDR3 sequence (DNA): TGTGCCAGCAGCGTAGATGGGGAACCCGATACGCAGTATTTT. Translated, it gives CASSVDGEPDTQYF. The V gene is TRBV9, the J gene TRBJ2-3, with D unresolved. The CDR3 runs 14 residues. Germline V gives CDR1 SGDLS, CDR2 YYNGEE. V gave up 0 bases and J gave up 6 bases, with 11 bases separating them.

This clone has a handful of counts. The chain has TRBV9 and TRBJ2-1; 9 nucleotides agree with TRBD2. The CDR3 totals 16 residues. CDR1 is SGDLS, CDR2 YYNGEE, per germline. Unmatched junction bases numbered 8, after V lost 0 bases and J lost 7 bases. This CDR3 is CASSVEKRGVRNEQFF. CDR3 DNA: TGTGCCAGCAGCGTAGAAAAGCGGGGGGTTCGGAATGAGCAGTTCTTC.

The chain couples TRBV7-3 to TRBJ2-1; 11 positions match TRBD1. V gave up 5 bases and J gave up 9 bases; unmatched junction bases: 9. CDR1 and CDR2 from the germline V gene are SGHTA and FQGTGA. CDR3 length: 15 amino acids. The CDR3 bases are TGTGCCAGCAGCCCCGATGGGACAGGGGGTAGTGAGCAGTTCTTC. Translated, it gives CASSPDGTGGSEQFF.

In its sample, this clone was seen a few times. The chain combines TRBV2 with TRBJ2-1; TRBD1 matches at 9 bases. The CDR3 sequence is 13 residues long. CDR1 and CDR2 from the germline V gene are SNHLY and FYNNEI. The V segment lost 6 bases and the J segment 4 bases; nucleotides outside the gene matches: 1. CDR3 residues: CASRGTGYNEQFF. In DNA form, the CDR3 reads TGTGCCAGCAGAGGGACAGGGTACAATGAGCAGTTCTTC.

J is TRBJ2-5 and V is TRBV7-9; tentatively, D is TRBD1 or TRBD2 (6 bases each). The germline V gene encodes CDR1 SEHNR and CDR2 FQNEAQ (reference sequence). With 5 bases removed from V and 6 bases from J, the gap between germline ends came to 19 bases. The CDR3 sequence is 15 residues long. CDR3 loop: CASSPPWGAEKTQYF. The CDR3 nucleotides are TGTGCCAGCAGCCCCCCTTGGGGGGCGGAGAAGACCCAGTACTTC.

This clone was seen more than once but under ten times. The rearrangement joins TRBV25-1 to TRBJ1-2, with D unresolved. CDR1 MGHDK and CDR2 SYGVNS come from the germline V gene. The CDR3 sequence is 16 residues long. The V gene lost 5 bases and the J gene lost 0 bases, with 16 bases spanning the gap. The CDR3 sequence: CASSSANVGANYGYTF. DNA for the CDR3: TGTGCCAGCAGTTCCGCTAATGTCGGAGCTAACTATGGCTACACCTTC.

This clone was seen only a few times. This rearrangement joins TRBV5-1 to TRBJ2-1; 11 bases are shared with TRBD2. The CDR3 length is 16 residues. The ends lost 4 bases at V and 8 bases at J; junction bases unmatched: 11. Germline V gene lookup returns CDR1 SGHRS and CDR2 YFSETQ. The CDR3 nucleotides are TGCGCCAGCAGCCCACGGGTAGCGGGAGGGCCGGATGAGCAGTTCTTC. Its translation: CASSPRVAGGPDEQFF.

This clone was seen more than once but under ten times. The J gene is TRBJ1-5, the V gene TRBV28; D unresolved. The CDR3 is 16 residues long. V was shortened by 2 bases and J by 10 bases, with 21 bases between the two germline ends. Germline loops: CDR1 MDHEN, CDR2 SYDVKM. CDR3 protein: CASSLGGRRLMSPQHF. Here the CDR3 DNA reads TGTGCCAGCAGTTTAGGTGGCAGGCGCCTCATGAGTCCCCAGCATTTT.

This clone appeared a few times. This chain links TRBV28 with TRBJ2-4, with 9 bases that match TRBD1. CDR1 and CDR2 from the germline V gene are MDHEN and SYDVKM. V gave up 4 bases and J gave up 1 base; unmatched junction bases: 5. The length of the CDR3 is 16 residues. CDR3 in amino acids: CASSYTGTGAKNIQYF. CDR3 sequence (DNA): TGTGCCAGCAGTTATACCGGGACAGGGGCCAAAAACATTCAGTACTTC.

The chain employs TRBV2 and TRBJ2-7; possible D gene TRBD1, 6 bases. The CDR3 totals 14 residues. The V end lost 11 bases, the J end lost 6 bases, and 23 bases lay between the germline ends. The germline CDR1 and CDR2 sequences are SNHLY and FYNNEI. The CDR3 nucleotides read TGTGCCGATTCACCGGTCAGGGGTTCTAGCGAGCAGTACGTC. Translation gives CADSPVRGSSEQYV.

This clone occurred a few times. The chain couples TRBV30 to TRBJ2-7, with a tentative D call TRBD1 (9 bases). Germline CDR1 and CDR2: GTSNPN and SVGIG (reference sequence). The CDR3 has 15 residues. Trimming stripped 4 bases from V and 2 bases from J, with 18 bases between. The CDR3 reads CAWTGLGTGTYEQYF. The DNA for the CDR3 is TGTGCCTGGACGGGACTAGGGACAGGGACCTACGAGCAGTACTTC.

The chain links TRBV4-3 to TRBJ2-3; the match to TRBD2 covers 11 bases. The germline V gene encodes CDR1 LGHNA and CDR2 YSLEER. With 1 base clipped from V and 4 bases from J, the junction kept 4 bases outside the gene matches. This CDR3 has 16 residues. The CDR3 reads CASSQGSSGRADTQYF. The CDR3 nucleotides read TGCGCCAGCAGCCAAGGGAGTAGCGGGAGGGCAGATACGCAGTATTTT.

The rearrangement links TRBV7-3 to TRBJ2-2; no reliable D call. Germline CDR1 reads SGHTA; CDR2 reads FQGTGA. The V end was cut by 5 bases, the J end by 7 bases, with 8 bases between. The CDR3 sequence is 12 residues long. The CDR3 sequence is CASSRPSGELFF. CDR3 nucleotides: TGTGCCAGCAGCCGTCCTAGCGGGGAGCTGTTTTTT. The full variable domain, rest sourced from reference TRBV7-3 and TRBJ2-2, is GAGVSQTPSNKVTEKGKYVELRCDPISGHTALYWYRQSLGQGPEFLIYFQGTGAADDSGLPNDRFFAVRPEGSVSTLKIQRTERGDSAVYLCASSRPSGELFFGEGSRLTVL.